This is a list of T cell receptor beta chains from one sample in a study of blood T cell repertoires in COVID-19. The table came from immunoSEQ multiplex PCR; TCRdb's copy has only in-frame clones and leaves some out. The sample yields some 180,000 clones, 70% to 85% seen once. The specimen sequenced was peripheral blood. The receptors were sampled from a man aged 45-65 years who had recovered from COVID-19. CDR3s include the opening cysteine and the closing phenylalanine or tryptophan. D genes are given only for firm matches. Clone size appears in some rows only: once, few, many, or a class for an expanded clone.

CDR3 protein | CDR3 DNA | J gene | clone size | D gene | V gene
CASSQDRDDIQYF | TGTGCCAGCAGCCAGGACAGGGATGACATTCAGTACTTC | TRBJ2-4 | - | TRBD1 | TRBV7-8
CASRPGQTTDTQYF | TGCGCCAGCAGACCGGGACAAACCACAGATACGCAGTATTTT | TRBJ2-3 | - | - | TRBV5-1
CASSFKAGTWFREQFF | TGTGCCAGCAGCTTCAAAGCCGGGACTTGGTTTCGTGAGCAGTTCTTC | TRBJ2-1 | few | - | TRBV7-2
CASSTVPGQGFGYTF | TGTGCCAGTAGTACCGTCCCCGGACAGGGGTTTGGCTACACCTTC | TRBJ1-2 | - | TRBD1 | TRBV19
CASGNEQYF | TGTGCCAGCGGCAACGAGCAGTACTTC | TRBJ2-7 | - | - | TRBV5-5
CASSPPTSGTGELFF | TGTGCCAGCTCACCCCCCACTAGCGGCACCGGGGAGCTGTTTTTT | TRBJ2-2 | - | TRBD2 | TRBV18
CASSYSASGRAYYEQYF | TGTGCCAGCAGTTACTCCGCTAGCGGGAGGGCCTACTACGAGCAGTACTTC | TRBJ2-7 | - | TRBD2 | TRBV6-2/TRBV6-3
CASSLVGSWNEQFF | TGTGCCAGCAGCTTAGTTGGCTCCTGGAATGAGCAGTTCTTC | TRBJ2-1 | - | - | TRBV7-9
CASSLAGVDTGELFF | TGTGCCAGCAGTTTAGCGGGAGTAGACACCGGGGAGCTGTTTTTT | TRBJ2-2 | - | TRBD2 | TRBV27
CASSWDNEQYF | TGTGCCAGCAGCTGGGACAACGAGCAGTACTTC | TRBJ2-7 | - | - | TRBV7-2
CASSLAVVHEQYF | TGTGCCAGCAGTTTGGCTGTGGTCCACGAGCAGTACTTC | TRBJ2-7 | few | - | TRBV12-3/TRBV12-4
CASSPGSENIQYF | TGTGCCAGCTCACCTGGCTCCGAAAACATTCAGTACTTC | TRBJ2-4 | - | - | TRBV18
CASSFRGRHNEQFF | TGTGCCAGCAGCTTTAGGGGAAGGCACAATGAGCAGTTCTTC | TRBJ2-1 | - | - | TRBV11-3
CASSSNREHEAFF | TGTGCCAGCAGTTCGAACAGGGAGCATGAAGCTTTCTTT | TRBJ1-1 | - | - | TRBV6-2/TRBV6-3
CASSLKLVQEAYEQYF | TGTGCCAGCAGCTTGAAGTTGGTTCAGGAGGCCTACGAGCAGTACTTC | TRBJ2-7 | - | - | TRBV5-6
CASSQGRNTEAFF | TGTGCCAGCTCACAGGGGCGGAACACTGAAGCTTTCTTT | TRBJ1-1 | once | TRBD1 | TRBV7-8
CASSERRGAFF | TGTGCCAGCTCAGAAAGACGGGGGGCTTTCTTT | TRBJ1-1 | few | - | TRBV18
CASSQVGRDLYNEQFF | TGTGCCAGCAGCCAAGTGGGGCGGGACCTTTACAATGAGCAGTTCTTC | TRBJ2-1 | - | - | TRBV14
CASSPPIGTSGRKAGELFF | TGTGCCAGCAGCCCTCCGATAGGGACTAGCGGGAGGAAAGCCGGGGAGCTGTTTTTT | TRBJ2-2 | - | TRBD2 | TRBV7-8
CASSVPAEYTDTQYF | TGTGCCAGCAGTGTTCCAGCGGAATATACAGATACGCAGTATTTT | TRBJ2-3 | - | - | TRBV2
CASSYSVEGSSYNSPLHF | TGTGCCAGCAGTTACTCCGTTGAAGGGAGCTCCTATAATTCACCCCTCCACTTT | TRBJ1-6 | few | - | TRBV6-2/TRBV6-3
CASRILAGGPDTQYF | TGTGCCAGTAGGATACTAGCGGGAGGGCCAGATACGCAGTATTTT | TRBJ2-3 | - | TRBD2 | TRBV19
CASSGGTSFTGELFF | TGCGCCAGCAGCGGCGGGACGTCGTTTACCGGGGAGCTGTTTTTT | TRBJ2-2 | - | - | TRBV5-1
CAWNQFSGQGNYGYTF | TGTGCCTGGAACCAGTTTTCAGGGCAGGGGAACTATGGCTACACCTTC | TRBJ1-2 | - | - | TRBV30
CASSSGQANSPLHF | TGTGCCAGCAGCTCGGGACAGGCAAATTCACCCCTCCACTTT | TRBJ1-6 | many | TRBD1 | TRBV11-2
CASSWGEEGTADTQYF | TGTGCCAGCAGTTGGGGGGAGGAGGGCACAGCAGATACGCAGTATTTT | TRBJ2-3 | - | - | TRBV6-6
CAWSDLARGSNQPQHF | TGTGCCTGGAGTGACCTCGCCAGGGGAAGCAATCAGCCCCAGCATTTT | TRBJ1-5 | - | - | TRBV30
CASSPHQGAHQPQHF | TGTGCCAGCAGCCCGCACCAGGGTGCCCATCAGCCCCAGCATTTT | TRBJ1-5 | - | - | TRBV7-2
CSAVAGAPQFF | TGCAGTGCAGTAGCGGGAGCACCGCAGTTCTTC | TRBJ2-1 | - | TRBD2 | TRBV20-1
CASSVGNRGDTQYF | TGTGCCAGCAGCGTAGGTAACAGGGGAGATACGCAGTATTTT | TRBJ2-3 | - | TRBD1 | TRBV9
CASSRSSGLGDSIQYF | TGTGCCAGCAGCCGCTCTAGCGGGCTAGGGGATAGCATTCAGTACTTC | TRBJ2-4 | - | TRBD2 | TRBV7-2
CASSAPDRDRGGLFF | TGTGCCAGCAGTGCTCCCGACAGGGACCGTGGGGGGCTGTTTTTT | TRBJ2-2 | - | TRBD1 | TRBV2
CAWSPTRAFGTGELFF | TGTGCCTGGAGTCCAACCAGGGCTTTTGGCACCGGGGAGCTGTTTTTT | TRBJ2-2 | - | - | TRBV30
CASSTGNTEAFF | TGCGCCAGCAGCACCGGGAACACTGAAGCTTTCTTT | TRBJ1-1 | - | - | TRBV5-1
CSVEDGGSGTNTGELFF | TGCAGCGTTGAAGATGGGGGTAGCGGGACTAACACCGGGGAGCTGTTTTTT | TRBJ2-2 | - | TRBD2 | TRBV29-1
CASSHTRETQYF | TGTGCCAGCAGCCATACTCGAGAGACCCAGTACTTC | TRBJ2-5 | - | - | TRBV3-1/TRBV3-2
CASSSLLATSTDTQYF | TGTGCCAGCAGCTCCCTACTAGCGACTAGCACAGATACGCAGTATTTT | TRBJ2-3 | few | TRBD2 | TRBV5-6
CAWSVGGGPGTQYF | TGTGCCTGGAGTGTTGGGGGAGGGCCAGGCACGCAGTATTTT | TRBJ2-3 | - | TRBD2 | TRBV30
CASSESAGAQGTQYF | TGCGCCAGCAGTGAGTCGGCGGGGGCGCAAGGGACCCAGTACTTC | TRBJ2-5 | - | - | TRBV10-2
CASTAPGWSGGYTF | TGTGCCAGCACCGCGCCGGGGTGGTCCGGTGGCTACACCTTC | TRBJ1-2 | once | - | TRBV28
CASSFAAGGYTDTQYF | TGTGCCAGCAGTTTCGCGGCGGGAGGATACACAGATACGCAGTATTTT | TRBJ2-3 | - | TRBD2 | TRBV28
CASSQDSPGIFSNTGELFF | TGCGCCAGCAGCCAAGATAGTCCAGGGATCTTCTCGAACACCGGGGAGCTGTTTTTT | TRBJ2-2 | - | - | TRBV4-1
CASSSGQDGAGGSYSNQPQHF | TGTGCCAGCAGCTCCGGACAGGACGGAGCGGGGGGGTCGTATAGCAATCAGCCCCAGCATTTT | TRBJ1-5 | - | TRBD1 | TRBV7-3
CASSDLTSGGTGELFF | TGCGCCAGCAGTGATTTGACTAGCGGTGGGACCGGGGAGCTGTTTTTT | TRBJ2-2 | - | TRBD2 | TRBV10-1
CASSQEGRELDEQFF | TGTGCCAGCAGCCAAGAAGGGAGGGAGCTGGATGAGCAGTTCTTC | TRBJ2-1 | - | TRBD2 | TRBV3-1/TRBV3-2
CASSVISAGGNTIYF | TGCGCCAGCAGCGTGATCTCAGCGGGCGGAAACACCATATATTTT | TRBJ1-3 | few | - | TRBV10-1
CATSRGAESSYEQYF | TGTGCCACCAGCAGAGGAGCGGAATCCTCCTACGAGCAGTACTTC | TRBJ2-7 | - | - | TRBV15
CASSPRGSNNSPLHF | TGTGCCAGCTCACCAAGGGGCTCGAATAATTCACCCCTCCACTTT | TRBJ1-6 | - | - | TRBV18
CASRGLGATAYEQYF | TGTGCCAGTAGAGGTCTGGGCGCGACAGCCTACGAGCAGTACTTC | TRBJ2-7 | few | - | TRBV19
CATSKLREDEQFF | TGTGCCACCAGCAAGCTCAGGGAGGATGAGCAGTTCTTC | TRBJ2-1 | - | - | TRBV15
CASTSHGTEEFRNYGYTF | TGTGCCAGCACCTCCCACGGGACAGAAGAATTCCGTAACTATGGCTACACCTTC | TRBJ1-2 | - | TRBD1 | TRBV28
CAISDDRGQQETQYF | TGTGCCATCAGTGACGACAGGGGCCAACAAGAGACCCAGTACTTC | TRBJ2-5 | - | TRBD1 | TRBV10-3
CASSQEGGQGHQPQHF | TGCGCCAGCAGCCAAGAAGGGGGACAGGGACATCAGCCCCAGCATTTT | TRBJ1-5 | few | TRBD1 | TRBV4-1